The 4 T cell receptor beta chains presented below share a single source sample, sequenced in a study of shared clonotypes between healthy human individuals. The data were produced by immunoSEQ multiplex PCR, yet TCRdb's version contains in-frame clones alone and is incomplete. This sample has millions of clones, with around 93% found just once. Naive-designated CD8 cells lacked CD45RO, were positively enriched for CCR7, and omitted terminally differentiated effector memory CD45RA+ cells. Sequencing was performed on naive CD8+ T cells from PBMCs. The receptor set was obtained from a man younger than 35 in good health. Some clones in this sample may be carry-over from other donors' samples.

This clone was observed a single time. This chain joins TRBV7-9 and TRBJ2-7; D not certain. CDR1 is SEHNR and CDR2 is FQNEAQ in the germline V gene (reference sequence). The CDR3 runs 13 residues. V lost 5 bases to trimming and J lost 0 bases, with 8 bases between them. CDR3 nucleotides: TGTGCCAGCAGCGGTGGTATCTCCTACGAGCAGTACTTC. It encodes CASSGGISYEQYF.

The chain joins TRBV25-1 to TRBJ2-2; 11 bases are a match to TRBD2. V trimming: 6 bases; J trimming: 1 base; junction bases outside the gene matches: 4. The CDR3 runs 16 residues. Per the germline V gene, CDR1 is MGHDK and CDR2 is SYGVNS. The CDR3 region has the DNA TGTGCCAGCAGCCCCCTAGCGGGGGGGAACACCGGGGAGCTGTTTTTT. Translated, it gives CASSPLAGGNTGELFF.

The V call is TRBV14, the J call TRBJ1-4; perhaps TRBD1 as D (5 bases). The CDR3 has 13 amino acids. V was clipped by 4 bases and J by 8 bases, with 11 bases between them. Germline V gene lookup returns CDR1 SGHDN and CDR2 FVKESK. CDR3 sequence (DNA): TGTGCCAGCAGCCGCGGGGGGGTGGAAAAACTGTTTTTT. This gives the protein CASSRGGVEKLFF. The full variable domain, completed using reference TRBV14 and TRBJ1-4, is EAGVTQFPSHSVIEKGQTVTLRCDPISGHDNLYWYRRVMGKEIKFLLHFVKESKQDESGMPNNRFLAERTGGTYSTLKVQPAELEDSGVYFCASSRGGVEKLFFGSGTQLSVL.

The chain couples TRBV11-2 to TRBJ2-7; 16 bases are shared with TRBD2. The CDR3 has 17 amino acids. V lost 1 base and J lost 2; bases outside the gene matches: 2. CDR1 and CDR2 from the germline V gene are SGHAT and FQNNGV. Here the CDR3 reads CASSLGGLAGGPYEQYF. CDR3 DNA: TGTGCCAGCAGCTTAGGGGGACTAGCGGGAGGGCCCTACGAGCAGTACTTC.